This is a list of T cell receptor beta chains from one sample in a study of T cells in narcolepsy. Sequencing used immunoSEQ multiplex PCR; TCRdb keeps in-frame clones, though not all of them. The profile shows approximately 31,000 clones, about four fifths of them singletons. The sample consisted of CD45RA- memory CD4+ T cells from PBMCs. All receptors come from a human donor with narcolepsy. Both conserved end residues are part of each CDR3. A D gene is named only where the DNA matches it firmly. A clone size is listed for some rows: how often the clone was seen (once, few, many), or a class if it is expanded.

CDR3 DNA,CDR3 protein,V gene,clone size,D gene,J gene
TGTGCCATCAGTGAGTCGATCATCAGGGGCGCGGGCGAGCAGTACTTC,CAISESIIRGAGEQYF,TRBV10-3,NA,NA,TRBJ2-7
TGTGCCTGGAGTCAAGACGGCCATAGCAATCAGCCCCAGCATTTT,CAWSQDGHSNQPQHF,TRBV30,NA,NA,TRBJ1-5
TGCGCCAGCAGCCAAGAAGGTATCGGTGCAGAGACCCAGTACTTC,CASSQEGIGAETQYF,TRBV4-1,NA,NA,TRBJ2-5
TGTGCCAGCAGTAGGGGCAGGGGAACGTACACCTTC,CASSRGRGTYTF,TRBV2,NA,NA,TRBJ1-2
TGTGCCAGCAGCGTAACCCCCGGGACAGGGGCTGGCTACACCTTC,CASSVTPGTGAGYTF,TRBV9,NA,TRBD1,TRBJ1-2
TGTGCCAGCAGCCTGCCGCGGGGAGTAGGCTACGAGCAGTACTTC,CASSLPRGVGYEQYF,TRBV5-6,once,NA,TRBJ2-7
TGTGCCAGCAGGCTCGGGACAGCCAGCTATGGCTACACCTTC,CASRLGTASYGYTF,TRBV2,NA,TRBD1,TRBJ1-2
TGCAGCGCCGGGGTGGGGTTAGCGGGCAATGAGCAGTTCTTC,CSAGVGLAGNEQFF,TRBV29-1,NA,TRBD2,TRBJ2-1
TGTGCCAGTAGTATAGATGGCCCCAGCAGGGCTGCCAAAAACATTCAGTACTTC,CASSIDGPSRAAKNIQYF,TRBV19,NA,NA,TRBJ2-4
TGTGCCAGCAGGACTGCGGCTGGAAACACCATATATTTT,CASRTAAGNTIYF,TRBV27,few,NA,TRBJ1-3
TGTGCCATCAGTGAGTCCGTAGGGGGACTAGCGGGGGGCAATGAGCAGTTCTTC,CAISESVGGLAGGNEQFF,TRBV10-3,NA,TRBD2,TRBJ2-1
TGTGCCAGCAGTTTATCGAGTCCTGGGGCCAACGTCCTGACTTTC,CASSLSSPGANVLTF,TRBV27,NA,NA,TRBJ2-6
TGCAGCGCTATAGGCAACACTGAAGCTTTCTTT,CSAIGNTEAFF,TRBV29-1,NA,NA,TRBJ1-1
TGTGCCAGCAGCTCAACCGGGACGAACCTTTGGGGGGAGCTGTTTTTT,CASSSTGTNLWGELFF,TRBV7-3,few,NA,TRBJ2-2
TGTGCCAGCAGCCAAAGGCAGGGGGATTCACCCCTCCACTTT,CASSQRQGDSPLHF,TRBV7-9,NA,TRBD1,TRBJ1-6